A selection of T cell receptor beta chains follows, all from one sample in a study of T cells after yellow fever vaccination. TCRdb fed the 5' RACE reads into MiXCR, producing one record per CDR3 protein. Among more than 25,000 distinct CDR3 sequences, just under 6.5% were seen once, and the ten largest hold 20% to 30%. The sample was PBMCs, either bulk or a sorted T-cell subset (CD4+, CD8+, memory, or dextramer-sorted; not recorded which), taken on the day of the yellow fever booster vaccination. These receptors were obtained from a man aged 25-45 years who received the YFV17D yellow fever vaccine. CDR3s include the opening cysteine and the closing phenylalanine or tryptophan.

j_call v_call cdr3_aa
TRBJ1-6 TRBV20-1 CSARATGAPLHF
TRBJ1-1 TRBV6-4 CASSRTGGNTEAFF
TRBJ2-1 TRBV19 CASSIGSRPPAVF
TRBJ2-6 TRBV20-1 CSARSGPTGGANVLTF
TRBJ2-1 TRBV7-6 CASSRTSGLGDEQFF
TRBJ2-5 TRBV20-1 CTYVYQETQYF
TRBJ1-1 TRBV6-2/TRBV6-3 CASSYFLEGEAFF
TRBJ2-6 TRBV4-1 CASSQEAKGLAGRRAANVLTF
TRBJ2-7 TRBV7-2 CASSSAGKGRNEQYF
TRBJ2-5 TRBV18 CASSPEKTQYF
TRBJ2-7 TRBV5-1 CASSLDAGAIPREQYF